This T cell receptor beta chain emerged from a study of metastatic and nonmetastatic thyroid tumors. Study in general: Repertoire data that came from the blood and tumor or nodule tissue of malignant and benign thyroid patients were compared. General observations from the study: The study reportedly found significantly higher TCR beta diversity in malignant thyroid tumors than benign nodules, in blood and tumor.

The CDR3 is made up of 13 amino acids. Germline values: CDR1 MGHDK, CDR2 SYGVNS. Every patient was untreated before thyroid surgery. The table lists this clone with many counts. Its specificity is not known. A much larger clone lies one base from this, so it may be a read error. Source study methods: The study built a papillary thyroid cancer distant-metastasis classifier from CDR3 differences across clinicopathological groups. Using MiXCR, TCRdb reanalyzed the PCR reads. These V and J calls originate from TCRdb's pipeline instead of the authors' own analysis. The sample lists 6,000 or so clones, more than 15% occurring once.

The specimen sequenced was tumor tissue. V gene TRBV25-1 combines with J gene TRBJ1-2; weak D call: TRBD1 (5 bases). The receptor comes from a male donor with papillary thyroid cancer or a benign thyroid nodule (not recorded which). Some clones in this sample may be carry-over from other donors' samples. CDR3 protein: CASSEFEVRGYIF. The DNA for the CDR3 is TGTGCCAGCAGTGAATTTGAGGTTAGGGGCTACATCTTC.